Listed here is a single T cell receptor beta chain. These data come from a study of CD8+ T cells in alopecia areata. As the sequencing template, cDNA was produced by extracting RNA and reverse transcribing it. The table came from immunoSEQ multiplex PCR; TCRdb's copy has only in-frame clones and leaves some out. The sample includes about 210,000 clones, around 57% of them seen just once. The treatment denotes: oral pan-JAK inhibitor, 5-10 mg twice daily. Samples from alopecia areata patients were lesional scalp punch biopsies and peripheral blood. Cell sorting on a FACSAria was used to separate CD4+ and CD8+ T cells from the PBMCs. The specimen was CD4+ T cells sorted from blood, collected at week 4, from a patient treated with tofacitinib. This TCR came from a human donor with alopecia areata.

The CDR3 sequence: CASNSRTVNTEAFF. Here the CDR3 DNA reads TGTGCCAGCAATAGCAGGACCGTGAACACTGAAGCTTTCTTT. The V and J genes are TRBV2 and TRBJ1-1; D unclear. The V and J ends lost 7 bases and 0 bases respectively, with 12 bases between them. The CDR3 totals 14 residues. The germline V gene encodes CDR1 SNHLY and CDR2 FYNNEI.